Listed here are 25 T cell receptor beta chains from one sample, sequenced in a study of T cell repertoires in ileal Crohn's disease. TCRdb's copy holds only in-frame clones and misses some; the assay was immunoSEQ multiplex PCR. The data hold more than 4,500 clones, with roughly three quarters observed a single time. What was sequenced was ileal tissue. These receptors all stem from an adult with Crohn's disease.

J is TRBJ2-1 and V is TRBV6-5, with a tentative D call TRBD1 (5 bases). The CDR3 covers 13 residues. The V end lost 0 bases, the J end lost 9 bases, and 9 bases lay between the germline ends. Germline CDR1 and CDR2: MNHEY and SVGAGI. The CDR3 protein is CASSYSRTSEQFF. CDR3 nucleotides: TGTGCCAGCAGTTACTCGAGGACATCTGAGCAGTTCTTC.

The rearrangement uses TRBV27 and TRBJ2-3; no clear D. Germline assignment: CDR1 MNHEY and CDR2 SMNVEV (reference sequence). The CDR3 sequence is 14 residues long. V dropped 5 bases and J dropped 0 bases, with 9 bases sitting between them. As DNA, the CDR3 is TGTGCCAGCAGTCCTATAAGTAGCACAGATACGCAGTATTTT. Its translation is CASSPISSTDTQYF.

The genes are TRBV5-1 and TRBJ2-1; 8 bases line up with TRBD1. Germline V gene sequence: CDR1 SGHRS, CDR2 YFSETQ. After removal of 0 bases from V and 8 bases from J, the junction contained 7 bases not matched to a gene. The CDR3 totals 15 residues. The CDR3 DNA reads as TGCGCCAGCAGCTTGGGACAGGGGCTGGTCGATGAGCAGTTCTTC. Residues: CASSLGQGLVDEQFF.

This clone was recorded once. CDR3 sequence: CASSLPGQGGIGGYTF. In DNA form, the CDR3 reads TGTGCCAGCAGTCTACCGGGACAGGGGGGAATAGGTGGCTACACCTTC. This sequence joins TRBV28 and TRBJ1-2; TRBD1 matches 11 bases. With 5 bases clipped from V and 7 bases from J, the junction kept 12 bases outside the gene matches. The CDR3 covers 16 residues. Germline CDR1 MDHEN, CDR2 SYDVKM.

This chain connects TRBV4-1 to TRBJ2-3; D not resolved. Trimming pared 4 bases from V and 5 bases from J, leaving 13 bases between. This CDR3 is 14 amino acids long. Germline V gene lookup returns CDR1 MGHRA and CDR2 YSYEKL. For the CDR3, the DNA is TGCGCCAGCAGCCTCCGCGTACTCATAGATACGCAGTATTTT. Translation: CASSLRVLIDTQYF.

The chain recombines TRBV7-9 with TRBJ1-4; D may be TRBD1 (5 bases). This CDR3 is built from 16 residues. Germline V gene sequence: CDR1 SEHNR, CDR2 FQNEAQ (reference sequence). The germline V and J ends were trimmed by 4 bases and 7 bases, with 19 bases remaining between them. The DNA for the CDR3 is TGTGCCAGCAGCTATGGGTGGGCAGGGAAAGGTGAAAAACTGTTTTTT. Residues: CASSYGWAGKGEKLFF.

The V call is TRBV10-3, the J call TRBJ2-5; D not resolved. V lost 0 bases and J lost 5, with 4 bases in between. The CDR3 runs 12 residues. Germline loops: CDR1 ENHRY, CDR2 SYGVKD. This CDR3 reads CAISESEETQYF. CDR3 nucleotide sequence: TGTGCCATCAGTGAGTCGGAGGAGACCCAGTACTTC.

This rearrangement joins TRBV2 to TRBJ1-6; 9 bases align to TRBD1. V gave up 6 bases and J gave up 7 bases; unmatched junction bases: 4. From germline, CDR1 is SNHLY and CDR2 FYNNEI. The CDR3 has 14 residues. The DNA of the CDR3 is TGTGCCAGCAGGGCAGACAGGGGGAATTCACCCCTCCACTTT. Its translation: CASRADRGNSPLHF.

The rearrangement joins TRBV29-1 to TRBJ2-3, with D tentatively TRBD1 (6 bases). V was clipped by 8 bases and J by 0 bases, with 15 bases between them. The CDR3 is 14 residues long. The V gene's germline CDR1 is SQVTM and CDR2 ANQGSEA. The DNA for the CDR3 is TGCAGCACAAGGACAGATACTAGCACAGATACGCAGTATTTT. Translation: CSTRTDTSTDTQYF.

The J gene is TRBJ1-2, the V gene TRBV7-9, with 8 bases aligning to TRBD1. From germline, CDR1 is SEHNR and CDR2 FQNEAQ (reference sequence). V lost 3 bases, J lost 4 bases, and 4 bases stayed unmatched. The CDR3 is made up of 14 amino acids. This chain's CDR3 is CASSFRQGSYGYTF. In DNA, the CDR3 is TGTGCCAGCAGCTTCAGACAGGGGAGCTATGGCTACACCTTC. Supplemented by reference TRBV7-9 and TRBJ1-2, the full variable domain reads DTGVSQNPRHKITKRGQNVTFRCDPISEHNRLYWYRQTLGQGPEFLTYFQNEAQLEKSRLLSDRFSAERPKGSFSTLEIQRTEQGDSAMYLCASSFRQGSYGYTFGSGTRLTVV.

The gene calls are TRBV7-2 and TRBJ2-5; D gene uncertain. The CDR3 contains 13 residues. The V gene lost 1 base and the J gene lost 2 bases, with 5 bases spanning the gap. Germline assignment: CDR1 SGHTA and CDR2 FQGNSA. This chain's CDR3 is CASSLDRQETQYF. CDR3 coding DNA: TGTGCCAGCAGCTTAGACAGACAAGAGACCCAGTACTTC.

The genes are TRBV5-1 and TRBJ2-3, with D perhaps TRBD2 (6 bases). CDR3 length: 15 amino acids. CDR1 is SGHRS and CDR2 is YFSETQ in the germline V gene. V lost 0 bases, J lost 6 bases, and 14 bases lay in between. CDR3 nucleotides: TGCGCCAGCAGCTTGGAGGCCAGGGAGGTGGATACGCAGTATTTT. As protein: CASSLEAREVDTQYF.

CDR3: CASSMGRRINEKLFF. CDR3 DNA sequence: TGTGCCAGTAGTATGGGTAGGCGGATTAATGAAAAACTGTTTTTT. The chain combines TRBV19 with TRBJ1-4; D is uncertain. Trimming took off 3 bases at V and 4 bases at J, with 12 bases between the two ends. CDR3 length: 15 amino acids. Germline V gene lookup returns CDR1 LNHDA and CDR2 SQIVND (reference sequence).

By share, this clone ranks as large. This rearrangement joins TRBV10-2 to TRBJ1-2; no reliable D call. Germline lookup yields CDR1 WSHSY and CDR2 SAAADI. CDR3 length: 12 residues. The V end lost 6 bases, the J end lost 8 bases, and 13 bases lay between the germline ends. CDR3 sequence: CASRDGRGGYTF. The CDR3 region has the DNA TGCGCCAGCAGAGACGGCCGCGGGGGCTACACCTTC.

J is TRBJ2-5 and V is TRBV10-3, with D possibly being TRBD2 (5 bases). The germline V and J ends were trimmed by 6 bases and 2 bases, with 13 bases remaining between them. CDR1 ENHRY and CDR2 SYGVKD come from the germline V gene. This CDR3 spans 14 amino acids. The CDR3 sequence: CAISERTFQETQYF. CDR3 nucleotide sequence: TGTGCCATCAGCGAAAGGACTTTTCAAGAGACCCAGTACTTC.

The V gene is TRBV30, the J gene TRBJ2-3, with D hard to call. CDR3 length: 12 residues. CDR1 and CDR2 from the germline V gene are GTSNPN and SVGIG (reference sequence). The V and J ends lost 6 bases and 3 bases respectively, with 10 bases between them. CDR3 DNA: TGTGCCTGCAGTCCGAGGACAGATACGCAGTATTTT. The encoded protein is CACSPRTDTQYF.

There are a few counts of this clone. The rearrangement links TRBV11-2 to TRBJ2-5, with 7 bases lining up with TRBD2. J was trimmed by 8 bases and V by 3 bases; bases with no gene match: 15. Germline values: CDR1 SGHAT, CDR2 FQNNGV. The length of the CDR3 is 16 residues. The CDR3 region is CASSFSPAGDARTQYF. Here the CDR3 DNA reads TGTGCCAGCAGCTTTTCGCCCGCGGGGGACGCCCGAACCCAGTACTTC.

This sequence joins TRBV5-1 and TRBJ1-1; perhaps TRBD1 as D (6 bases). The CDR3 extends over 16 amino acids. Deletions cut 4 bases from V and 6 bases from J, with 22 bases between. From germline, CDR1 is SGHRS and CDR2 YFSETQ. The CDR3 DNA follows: TGCGCCAGCAGCCCACGCTCACCAGGGGATAGGGCTGAAGCTTTCTTT. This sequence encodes CASSPRSPGDRAEAFF.

DNA for the CDR3: TGCGCCAGCAGCTTCCAGTTACAAGAGACCCAGTACTTC. It encodes CASSFQLQETQYF. J is TRBJ2-5 and V is TRBV5-1; unclear D gene. Deletions cut 2 bases from V and 2 bases from J, with 7 bases between. CDR3 length: 13 amino acids. CDR1 is SGHRS and CDR2 is YFSETQ in the germline V gene.

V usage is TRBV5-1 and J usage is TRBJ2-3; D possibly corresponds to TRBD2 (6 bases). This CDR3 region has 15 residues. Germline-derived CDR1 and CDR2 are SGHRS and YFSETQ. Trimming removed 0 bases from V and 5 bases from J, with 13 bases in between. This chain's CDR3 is CASSLEMPGVDTQYF. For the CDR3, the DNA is TGCGCCAGCAGCTTGGAAATGCCGGGGGTAGATACGCAGTATTTT.

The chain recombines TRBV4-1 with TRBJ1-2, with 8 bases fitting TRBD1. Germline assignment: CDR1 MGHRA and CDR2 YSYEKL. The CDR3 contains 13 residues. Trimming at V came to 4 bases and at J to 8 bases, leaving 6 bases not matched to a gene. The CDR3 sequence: CASSRYRGGGYTF. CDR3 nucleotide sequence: TGCGCCAGCAGCCGTTACAGGGGGGGCGGCTACACCTTC.

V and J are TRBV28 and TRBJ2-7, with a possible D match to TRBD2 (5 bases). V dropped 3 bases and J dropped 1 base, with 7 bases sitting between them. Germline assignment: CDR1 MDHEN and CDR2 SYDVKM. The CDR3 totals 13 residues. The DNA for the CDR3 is TGTGCCAGCAGTTTGTGGGAGTCCTACGAGCAGTACTTC. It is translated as CASSLWESYEQYF.

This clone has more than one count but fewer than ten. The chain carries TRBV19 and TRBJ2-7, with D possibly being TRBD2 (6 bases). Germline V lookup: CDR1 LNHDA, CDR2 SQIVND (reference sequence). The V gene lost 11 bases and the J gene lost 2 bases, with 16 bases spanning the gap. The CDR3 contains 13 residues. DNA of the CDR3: TGTGCCGTTGGGCGGGACGAAACCTACGAGCAGTACTTC. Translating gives CAVGRDETYEQYF.

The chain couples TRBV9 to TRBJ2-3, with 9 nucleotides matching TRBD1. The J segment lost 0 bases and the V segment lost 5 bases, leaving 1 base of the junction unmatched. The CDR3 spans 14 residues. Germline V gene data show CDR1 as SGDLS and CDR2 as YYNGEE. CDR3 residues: CASRQGASTDTQYF. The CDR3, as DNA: TGTGCCAGCAGACAGGGGGCGAGCACAGATACGCAGTATTTT. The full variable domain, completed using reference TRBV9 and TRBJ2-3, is DSGVTQTPKHLITATGQRVTLRCSPRSGDLSVYWYQQSLDQGLQFLIQYYNGEERAKGNILERFSAQQFPDLHSELNLSSLELGDSALYFCASRQGASTDTQYFGPGTRLTVL.

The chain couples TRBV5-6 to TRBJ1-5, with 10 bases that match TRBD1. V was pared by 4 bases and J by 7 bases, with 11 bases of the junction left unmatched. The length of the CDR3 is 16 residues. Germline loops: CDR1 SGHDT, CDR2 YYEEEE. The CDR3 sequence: CASSRGTGEGGQPQHF. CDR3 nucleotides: TGTGCCAGCAGCCGCGGGACAGGGGAAGGAGGACAGCCCCAGCATTTT.